A single TCR beta chain is shown here with its context. The target antigen is unknown. CDR1 and CDR2 from the germline V gene are SGDLS and YYNGEE. Trimming removed 0 bases from V and 9 bases from J, with 13 bases in between. There are 15 residues in the CDR3. The source of the sample is a study of cytomegalovirus exposure and HLA in healthy donors. The PCR ran on 60 Vbeta and 13 Jbeta primers. This table comes from immunoSEQ multiplex PCR, and its TCRdb copy is limited to in-frame clones, with some not included. The sample has some 170,000 clones, under 85% seen once. Whole-study findings and limits: Most TCR beta V segments were productive about 90% or about 30% of the time in an earlier analysis. In a later analysis, parvovirus B19, influenza, CMV and Epstein-Barr virus appeared linked to several top co-occurrence clusters. The study designated about 180 TCR beta chains cytomegalovirus-associated.

V usage is TRBV9 and J usage is TRBJ1-6; D not resolved. Sequencing used PBMCs. The source is a man aged 50 or older in good health and CMV-seropositive. The CDR3: CASSVDSGGSSPLHF. In DNA, the CDR3 is TGTGCCAGCAGCGTAGACTCAGGCGGGAGTTCACCCCTCCACTTT.